These 10 T cell receptor beta chains were sequenced from one sample in a study of blood T cell repertoires in COVID-19 (TCRdb year 2020). Library construction relied on the immunoSEQ multiplex PCR assay. What TCRdb holds here is the immuneACCESS table cut down to in-frame rearrangements. Part of the clones is not present; checked against another copy, under half of the missing clones reflect an unresolved V gene, and the others are unexplained. For this sample there are 250,000 to 300,000 clones; roughly 93% appear just once. The biggest ten clones account for roughly 2% of the sample. The sample consisted of PBMCs or T cells enriched from blood (not recorded which). The receptors were gathered from a woman in her thirties or forties with acute COVID-19.

DNA of the CDR3: TGTGCCAGCAGTTACTCGTGGGGACAGGGGGACGGCTACACCTTC. It translates to CASSYSWGQGDGYTF. The chain has TRBV6-5 and TRBJ1-2; 11 nucleotides align to TRBD1. The germline CDR1 and CDR2 sequences are MNHEY and SVGAGI. This CDR3 is built from 15 residues. J lost 8 bases, V lost 0 bases, and 5 bases had no gene match.

The gene calls are TRBV7-9 and TRBJ2-5, with 7 bases matching TRBD2. The trim removed 5 bases at V and 2 bases at J, leaving 20 bases unmatched. Germline CDR1 reads SEHNR; CDR2 reads FQNEAQ (reference sequence). The CDR3 is 19 amino acids. In nucleotides, the CDR3 is TGTGCCAGCAGCCTGTCCCAGCGGGGCCTCCGAATGTTACAAGAGACCCAGTACTTC. Translating gives CASSLSQRGLRMLQETQYF.

This clone was seen just once. The chain has TRBV5-8 and TRBJ1-4; D gene unclear. Trimming removed 0 bases at V and 1 base at J, with 13 bases between. The CDR3 is 17 residues long. CDR1 and CDR2 from the germline V gene are SGHTS and YDEGEE. CDR3: CASSLAIRRGTNEKLFF. CDR3 DNA sequence: TGTGCCAGCAGCTTGGCCATCAGACGGGGAACTAATGAAAAACTGTTTTTT.

This rearrangement joins TRBV19 to TRBJ1-1; D is possibly TRBD1 (5 bases). Trimming took off 3 bases at V and 6 bases at J, with 26 bases between the two ends. Germline V gives CDR1 LNHDA, CDR2 SQIVND (reference sequence). The CDR3 length is 18 residues. CDR3 nucleotide sequence: TGTGCCAGTAGTATTCGGCCCGGGGGGGTCCCGTTTTTCGCTGAAGCTTTCTTT. Translating gives CASSIRPGGVPFFAEAFF.

The chain carries TRBV29-1 and TRBJ2-5, with a possible D match to TRBD2 (5 bases). CDR3 length: 12 residues. V was cut by 7 bases and J by 6 bases, with 15 bases left in between. The germline CDR1 and CDR2 sequences are SQVTM and ANQGSEA. The CDR3, as DNA: TGCAGCGGAACTCTAGCAGAGAAGACCCAGTACTTC. It yields the protein CSGTLAEKTQYF.

The chain combines TRBV11-2 with TRBJ2-7; 9 nucleotides align to TRBD2. CDR1 and CDR2 from the germline V gene are SGHAT and FQNNGV. The CDR3 extends over 16 amino acids. The junction had 7 bases not matched to a gene; V was cut back by 2 bases and J by 2 bases. CDR3 coding DNA: TGTGCCAGCAGCTTAAGCTTGGCTAGCGGGACCTACGAGCAGTACTTC. Its protein product is CASSLSLASGTYEQYF.

V and J are TRBV7-2 and TRBJ2-3, with a weak D call TRBD2 (6 bases). V gave up 5 bases and J gave up 0 bases, with 9 bases separating them. Germline V CDR1 and CDR2: SGHTA, FQGNSA. The CDR3 runs to 14 residues. CDR3 DNA: TGTGCCAGCAGCCCAGGGACTAGCACAGATACGCAGTATTTT. Translating it yields CASSPGTSTDTQYF.

The chain carries TRBV5-8 and TRBJ2-3, with a possible D match to TRBD1 (6 bases). CDR3 size: 17 residues. The germline gives CDR1 SGHTS, CDR2 YDEGEE. V lost 9 bases and J lost 2, with 25 bases in between. CDR3 in amino acids: CATALTGLGPSTDTQYF. CDR3 nucleotides: TGTGCCACTGCCCTGACAGGTCTGGGACCCTCCACAGATACGCAGTATTTT. Full variable domain (missing parts from reference TRBV5-8 and TRBJ2-3): EAGVTQSPTHLIKTRGQQATLRCSPISGHTSVYWYQQALGLGLQFLLWYDEGEERNRGNFPPRFSGRQFPNYSSELNVNALELEDSALYLCATALTGLGPSTDTQYFGPGTRLTVL.

This chain joins TRBV7-7 and TRBJ2-2, with 10 bases matching TRBD1. The CDR3 spans 15 residues. Unmatched junction bases numbered 7, after V lost 6 bases and J lost 6 bases. CDR1 SSHAT and CDR2 FNYEAQ come from the germline V gene (reference sequence). Here the CDR3 DNA reads TGTGCCAGCAGTCGGGGGACAGGGGTCGCCGGGGAGCTGTTTTTT. Translated: CASSRGTGVAGELFF.

The chain recombines TRBV24-1 with TRBJ1-5; 9 bases fit TRBD1. The germline V gene has CDR1 KGHDR and CDR2 SFDVKD. The CDR3 consists of 15 residues. The V gene end was trimmed by 4 bases and the J gene end by 4 bases; junction bases not matched to a gene: 4. The CDR3 bases are TGTGCCACCAGTGAAGGACAGGGGCCGAATCAGCCCCAGCATTTT. This gives the protein CATSEGQGPNQPQHF.